This TCR beta chain was identified in a study of prognosis after radiotherapy for stage I lung cancer. Researchers used two-round multiplex PCR to amplify TCR beta CDR3 starting from genomic DNA. Primers specific to each TRBV and TRBJ gene drove first-round PCR. TCRdb redid the calling of the multiplex PCR reads with MiXCR, one entry per CDR3 protein. Here the sample spans about 22,000 distinct CDR3 sequences, about 37% being singletons. At least ten counts were recorded for this clonotype. The sequencing used PBMCs, collected before or after stereotactic body radiation therapy (not recorded which). The clonotype originates from a donor aged 50 or older with non-small cell lung cancer.

The CDR3 reads CASKAGAGLTYEQYF. The CDR3, as DNA: TGTGCCAGTAAGGCCGGGGCAGGGCTTACCTACGAGCAGTACTTC. This chain uses TRBV19 with TRBJ2-7, with D perhaps assigned TRBD1 or TRBD2 (5 bases each). The CDR3 is 15 residues long. V was trimmed by 7 bases and J by 2 bases, leaving 18 bases between them. Germline CDR1 and CDR2: LNHDA and SQIVND (reference sequence).